A selection of T cell receptor beta chains follows, all from one sample in a study of Graves' ophthalmopathy and Graves' hyperthyroidism. From the multiplex PCR reads, TCRdb called clonotypes with MiXCR, one entry per CDR3 protein. The table includes about 390,000 distinct CDR3 sequences, 15% detected once. The sample taken for sequencing was peripheral blood. These receptors were collected from a woman aged 18 to 35 with stable Graves' hyperthyroidism. Each CDR3 is given with its conserved first and last residue. The D gene is left open where the match is weak. The size entry is marked missing in some rows and otherwise reads once, few, many or a size class.

>-|TRBV10-2|TRBJ1-1|few
TGCGCCAGCAGGGACACTCAGAACACTGAAGCTTTCTTT
CASRDTQNTEAFF
>-|TRBV12-3/TRBV12-4|TRBJ2-5|many
TGTGCCAGCAGTTTGCGGCCCAGGGGTGGGGCAGAGACCCAGTACTTC
CASSLRPRGGAETQYF
>-|TRBV7-3|TRBJ2-6|many
TGTGCCAGCAGCTCACCACAGGGAACTGGGGCCAACGTCCTGACTTTC
CASSSPQGTGANVLTF
>-|TRBV11-3|TRBJ1-1|many
TGTGCCAGCAGCTTCGGATCTTACATGAACACTGAAGCTTTCTTT
CASSFGSYMNTEAFF
>-|TRBV6-4|TRBJ2-2|many
TGTGCCAGCAGTGCTGGACTTACGAACACCGGGGAGCTGTTTTTT
CASSAGLTNTGELFF
>-|TRBV4-1|TRBJ1-1|few
TGCGCCAGCAGCCAAGACCCGGCCGGGGCGATGAACACTGAAGCTTTCTTT
CASSQDPAGAMNTEAFF
>TRBD2|TRBV9|TRBJ2-7|-
TGTGCCAGCAGCGAGGGGTTTAGCGGGGGGTTCTACGAGCAGTACTTC
CASSEGFSGGFYEQYF
>-|TRBV6-1|TRBJ2-3|many
TGTGCCAGCAGTGAGTTTGGAGATACGCAGTATTTT
CASSEFGDTQYF
>-|TRBV20-1|TRBJ2-2|-
TGCAGTGCCGGACGGAGTATTTTTAACACCGGGGAGCTGTTTTTT
CSAGRSIFNTGELFF
>TRBD1|TRBV11-2|TRBJ1-2|many
TGTGCCAGCAGCTTTCGTCAAGGCGACAGGGGCTATGGCTACACCTTC
CASSFRQGDRGYGYTF
>TRBD2|TRBV6-1|TRBJ2-5|-
TGTGCCAGCAGTGAAAGAGTGACTAGCGGGAGGGGTGAGACCCAGTACTTC
CASSERVTSGRGETQYF
>TRBD1|TRBV19|TRBJ2-2|-
TGTGCCAGTAGTCTACGGACAGGGGTGGCCGGGGAGCTGTTTTTT
CASSLRTGVAGELFF
>TRBD1|TRBV6-2/TRBV6-3|TRBJ2-2|many
TGTGCCAGCAGTGCACACAGGGGGCTTCTCACCGGGGAGCTGTTTTTT
CASSAHRGLLTGELFF
>TRBD1|TRBV12-3/TRBV12-4|TRBJ1-5|few
TGTGCCAGCAGTTTTCGGGGGACAGGGAGGTATCAGCCCCAGCATTTT
CASSFRGTGRYQPQHF
>-|TRBV24-1|TRBJ1-2|many
TGTGCCACCAGTCGCAGGGCTAACTATGGCTACACCTTC
CATSRRANYGYTF
>TRBD1|TRBV6-5|TRBJ1-5|many
TGTGCCACCCGGGACAGAGATTTACAGCCCCAGCATTTT
CATRDRDLQPQHF
>TRBD1|TRBV2|TRBJ2-7|many
TGTGCCAGCAGTGAACCCCAGACAGGGCAAGTCGATGGCTACGAGCAGCACTTC
CASSEPQTGQVDGYEQHF
>TRBD1|TRBV12-3/TRBV12-4|TRBJ1-2|many
TGTGCCAGCAGTTTATACCGGGACAGGGTTGATGGCTACACCTTC
CASSLYRDRVDGYTF
>TRBD1|TRBV7-9|TRBJ2-5|many
TGTGCCAGCAGCTCGGTGACAGGGGAAGAGACCCAGTACTTC
CASSSVTGEETQYF
>-|TRBV12-3/TRBV12-4|TRBJ1-2|many
TGTGCCAGTTCCCAGCAAGGGGAGAACTATGGCTACACCTTC
CASSQQGENYGYTF
>-|TRBV11-3|TRBJ1-1|many
TGTGCCAGCAGCTTAGAGGTCTTGGGCATGAACACTGAAGCTTTCTTT
CASSLEVLGMNTEAFF
>-|TRBV4-1|TRBJ1-1|-
TGCGCCAGCAGCCAAGACCACAAGGGGCGACGGGACACTGAAGCTTTCTTT
CASSQDHKGRRDTEAFF
>-|TRBV10-3|TRBJ2-5|many
TGTGCCATCAGTGAGTCGAAGGAGAGAGAGACCCAGTACTTC
CAISESKERETQYF
>TRBD2|TRBV2|TRBJ2-7|many
TGTGCCAGCAGCAGCGGGGCCCCCTACGAGCAGTACTTC
CASSSGAPYEQYF
>TRBD1|TRBV20-1|TRBJ1-1|-
TGCAGTGCTAGACGACAGGGATACACTGAAGCTTTCTTT
CSARRQGYTEAFF
>-|TRBV3-1|TRBJ1-3|few
TGTGCCACCCGGCCGAACTCTGGAAACACCATATATTTT
CATRPNSGNTIYF
>-|TRBV7-9|TRBJ2-5|-
TGTGCCAGCAGTCACGGGCGGCTCGAGACCCAGTACTTC
CASSHGRLETQYF
>TRBD1|TRBV28|TRBJ2-7|few
TGTGCCAGCAGTGCCCGAAGGACCCGGGACAGCTACGAGCAGTACTTC
CASSARRTRDSYEQYF
>TRBD1|TRBV6-1|TRBJ2-7|many
TGTGCCAGCACTAGTGACAGGGGGACGAACGAGCAGTACTTC
CASTSDRGTNEQYF
>-|TRBV19|TRBJ1-1|many
TGTGCCAGTAGTATAGATCGTCCAGGGATGAACACTGAAGCTTTCTTT
CASSIDRPGMNTEAFF
>TRBD1|TRBV11-1|TRBJ1-1|many
TGTGCCAGCAGCCCAGGGGGAGACACTGAAGCTTTCTTT
CASSPGGDTEAFF
>TRBD1|TRBV5-1|TRBJ2-2|few
TGCGCCAGCAATGCCAGGGGGCTGTTGACGACCGGGGAGCTGTTTTTT
CASNARGLLTTGELFF
>TRBD1|TRBV18|TRBJ1-1|many
TGTGCCAGCTCGCCCGGACGGGACAGAAACACTGAAGCTTTCTTT
CASSPGRDRNTEAFF
>-|TRBV6-2/TRBV6-3|TRBJ2-7|many
TGTGCCAGCAGAGCCGGGACACTCTACGAGCAGTACTTC
CASRAGTLYEQYF
>-|TRBV19|TRBJ1-2|many
TGTGCCAGTAGTGAAGGGGGGGGAGGCTACACCTTC
CASSEGGGGYTF
>-|TRBV11-2|TRBJ1-6|many
TGTGCCAGCAGCTCGTACTACCGGGTCAAGACAAGGGGAAATTCACCCCTCCACTTT
CASSSYYRVKTRGNSPLHF
>-|TRBV20-1|TRBJ1-4|many
TGCAGTGCTAGAGATCGAGGGGCAAGTGAAAAACTGTTTTTT
CSARDRGASEKLFF
>TRBD1|TRBV2|TRBJ1-1|many
TGTGCCAGCAGTACAGCCGGGACAGGGGGATCTGAAGCTTTCTTT
CASSTAGTGGSEAFF
>-|TRBV6-1|TRBJ1-1|many
TGTGCCAGCATCCTCGGGGGGGACACTGAAGCTTTCTTT
CASILGGDTEAFF
>-|TRBV5-1|TRBJ1-5|many
TGCGCCAGCAGCTTGGGGCTCGATAATCAGCCCCAGCATTTT
CASSLGLDNQPQHF
>-|TRBV11-2|TRBJ1-4|many
TGTGCCAGCAGCTTAGGGGGACGGATTTCAACTAATGAAAAACTGTTTTTT
CASSLGGRISTNEKLFF
>-|TRBV24-1|TRBJ1-1|many
TGTGCCACCAGTGTAAGTCGGGACTTAGGGACTGAAGCTTTCTTT
CATSVSRDLGTEAFF
>-|TRBV19|TRBJ2-5|many
TGTGCCACTTCCAGGGTTACAGGAGCCCTTCGGGAGACCCAGTACTTC
CATSRVTGALRETQYF
>TRBD1|TRBV11-3|TRBJ1-2|many
TGTGCCAGCAGCCCTCAACCCGCCGCAGGGGGCTCGCATGGCTACACCTTC
CASSPQPAAGGSHGYTF
>-|TRBV6-5|TRBJ2-7|many
TGTGCCAGCAGTTACGCGTTGGGCTACGAGCAGTACTTC
CASSYALGYEQYF